The 14 T cell receptor beta chains below were found in one sample sequenced in a study of blood T cells in healthy people across ages. A J-beta primer mix and a sample-barcoded 5' primer were used in a second PCR of about 7 to 12 cycles. MiXCR was run by TCRdb on the 5' RACE reads, yielding one entry per CDR3 protein. The table lists 1.5 million to 2 million distinct CDR3 sequences, 28% of them singletons, with 6.5% to 8.5% in the top ten. The sample consisted of blood. Every receptor here comes from a woman aged 25 to 39 in good health.

V is TRBV6-2 or TRBV6-3 and J is TRBJ1-2; D unresolved. CDR1 is MNHEY, CDR2 SVGEGT, per germline. V lost 0 bases to trimming and J lost 4 bases, with 15 bases between them. The CDR3 is 16 amino acids. This CDR3 is CASSYSPRGDLYGYTF. CDR3 coding DNA: TGTGCCAGCAGTTACTCACCCCGGGGAGACCTCTATGGCTACACCTTC.

This clonotype appeared many times. The chain couples TRBV12-3 or TRBV12-4 to TRBJ2-5; the D is unclear. The CDR3 has 14 residues. Trimming shortened V by 5 bases and J by 5 bases, and 15 bases separated the two germline ends. Here the CDR3 DNA reads TGTGCCAGCAGTCCCGCCACAGTCGTCGAGACCCAGTACTTC. Protein sequence: CASSPATVVETQYF.

Many counts were recorded for this clonotype. This chain uses TRBV4-3 with TRBJ2-6; D remains unclear. V lost 0 bases to trimming and J lost 2 bases, with 8 bases between them. This CDR3 has 16 amino acids. CDR1 LGHNA and CDR2 YSLEER come from the germline V gene. CDR3 loop: CASSQDVRPGANVLTF. For the CDR3, the DNA is TGCGCCAGCAGCCAAGACGTCCGGCCTGGGGCCAACGTCCTGACTTTC.

At least ten counts were recorded for this clonotype. The chain joins TRBV4-1 to TRBJ2-3; maybe TRBD2 (6 bases). Between the trimmed V and J ends, which lost 1 base and 4 bases, there was a span of 12 bases. The CDR3 is 15 amino acids. The germline CDR1 and CDR2 sequences are MGHRA and YSYEKL. The chain's CDR3 is CASSQGQGGADTQYF. As DNA, the CDR3 is TGCGCCAGCAGCCAAGGGCAGGGAGGAGCAGATACGCAGTATTTT.

This chain links TRBV3-1 with TRBJ2-4; D possibly corresponds to TRBD1 (5 bases). TRBJ2-7 matches the DNA end more closely, so the J call is doubtful. The CDR3 is made up of 15 amino acids. Germline V gene sequence: CDR1 LGHDT, CDR2 YNNKEL (reference sequence). The CDR3: CASSQDGRVTYEQYF. The CDR3 DNA reads as TGTGCCAGCAGCCAAGATGGCAGGGTGACCTACGAGCAGTACTTC.

This rearrangement joins TRBV12-3 or TRBV12-4 to TRBJ1-5; D unclear. This CDR3 comprises 13 residues. V lost 6 bases and J 6 bases, leaving 12 bases between the germline ends. This CDR3 is CASSPMAIQPQHF. CDR3 nucleotide sequence: TGTGCCAGCAGCCCCATGGCCATTCAGCCCCAGCATTTT.

Ten or more counts support this clonotype. V and J are TRBV6-2 or TRBV6-3 and TRBJ2-5, with 7 bases aligning to TRBD1. V lost 2 bases and J lost 5; bases outside the gene matches: 2. Looked up from germline, CDR1 is MNHEY and CDR2 is SVGEGT. The CDR3 spans 13 residues. The CDR3 loop reads CASSYGTVETQYF. For the CDR3, the DNA is TGTGCCAGCAGTTACGGGACAGTCGAGACCCAGTACTTC.

This clonotype was found many times. The genes are TRBV6-6 and TRBJ2-7; 7 nucleotides align to TRBD1. CDR1 is MNHNY and CDR2 is SVGAGI in the germline V gene (reference sequence). The CDR3 runs to 16 residues. V trimming: 6 bases; J trimming: 3 bases; junction bases outside the gene matches: 14. The CDR3 loop is CASSSNRGQGLYEQYF. CDR3 DNA sequence: TGTGCCAGCAGCTCGAACAGGGGTCAAGGACTCTACGAGCAGTACTTC.

This clonotype has more than one count but fewer than ten. The chain recombines TRBV4-3 with TRBJ2-2; D ambiguous. The CDR3 length is 17 residues. Per the germline V gene, CDR1 is LGHNA and CDR2 is YSLEER. The ends were cut back, 2 bases at V and 0 bases at J, with 13 bases in the middle. The CDR3 DNA reads as TGCGCCAGCAGCCAACGCTATGGGCACCCGAACACCGGGGAGCTGTTTTTT. Translating it yields CASSQRYGHPNTGELFF.

This clonotype came up many times. The chain combines TRBV5-1 with TRBJ2-5; TRBD2 aligns across 15 bases. The CDR3 runs 16 residues. With V trimmed by 5 bases and J by 11 bases, 13 bases remained unmatched. Germline V gene lookup returns CDR1 SGHRS and CDR2 YFSETQ. CDR3 region: CASSSWTSGGASEQYF. CDR3 coding DNA: TGCGCCAGCAGTTCCTGGACTAGCGGGGGGGCGAGTGAGCAGTACTTC.

V is TRBV14 and J is TRBJ1-4; D perhaps matches TRBD1 (6 bases). V was shortened by 4 bases and J by 7 bases, with 19 bases between the two germline ends. Per germline, CDR1 SGHDN and CDR2 FVKESK. The CDR3 is 16 amino acids. The CDR3 loop is CASSPLGGRVSEKLFF. In DNA, the CDR3 is TGTGCCAGCAGCCCCTTGGGGGGCAGAGTGAGTGAAAAACTGTTTTTT.

This clonotype was picked up a small number of times. This chain links TRBV10-3 with TRBJ1-2; D might be TRBD1 (5 bases). Germline V gene data show CDR1 as ENHRY and CDR2 as SYGVKD. CDR3 length: 13 amino acids. Trimming left V 6 bases short and J 3 bases short, with 11 bases between. The CDR3 region is CAIRGRDHYGYTF. The CDR3 DNA sequence: TGTGCCATCAGGGGACGGGACCACTATGGCTACACCTTC.

This clonotype was recorded a few times. The chain combines TRBV20-1 with TRBJ2-6; the D gene is possibly TRBD2 (7 bases). Germline CDR1 reads DFQATT; CDR2 reads SNEGSKA (reference sequence). The V and J ends lost 1 base and 4 bases respectively, with 17 bases between them. CDR3 length: 17 amino acids. The CDR3 protein is CSARGPRGGGGANVLTF. The DNA of the CDR3 is TGCAGTGCTAGAGGCCCCAGAGGGGGGGGAGGGGCCAACGTCCTGACTTTC.

This clonotype was seen ten or more times. CDR3 loop: CASSLFLDTQYF. Written as DNA, the CDR3 is TGTGCCAGCAGTTTATTTCTCGATACGCAGTATTTT. The chain couples TRBV12-3 or TRBV12-4 to TRBJ2-3, with no clear D. The CDR3 contains 12 residues. With 2 bases removed from V and 6 bases from J, the gap between germline ends came to 6 bases.